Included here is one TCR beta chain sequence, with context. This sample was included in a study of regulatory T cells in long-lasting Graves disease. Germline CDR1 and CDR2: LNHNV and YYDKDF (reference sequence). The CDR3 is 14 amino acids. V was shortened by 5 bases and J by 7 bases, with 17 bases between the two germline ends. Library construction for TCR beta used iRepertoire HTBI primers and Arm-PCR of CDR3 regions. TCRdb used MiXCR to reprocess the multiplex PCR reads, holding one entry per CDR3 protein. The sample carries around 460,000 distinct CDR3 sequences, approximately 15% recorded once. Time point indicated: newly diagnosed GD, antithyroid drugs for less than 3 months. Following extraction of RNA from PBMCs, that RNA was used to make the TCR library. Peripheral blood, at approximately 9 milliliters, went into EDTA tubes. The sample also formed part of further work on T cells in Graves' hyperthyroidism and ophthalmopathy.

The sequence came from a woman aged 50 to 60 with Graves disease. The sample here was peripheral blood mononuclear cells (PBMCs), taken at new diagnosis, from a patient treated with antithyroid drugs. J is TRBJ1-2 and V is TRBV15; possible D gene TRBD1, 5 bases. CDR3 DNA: TGTGCCACCAGCGGAAGATTCAGGGTAGGTGGCTACACCTTC. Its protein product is CATSGRFRVGGYTF.